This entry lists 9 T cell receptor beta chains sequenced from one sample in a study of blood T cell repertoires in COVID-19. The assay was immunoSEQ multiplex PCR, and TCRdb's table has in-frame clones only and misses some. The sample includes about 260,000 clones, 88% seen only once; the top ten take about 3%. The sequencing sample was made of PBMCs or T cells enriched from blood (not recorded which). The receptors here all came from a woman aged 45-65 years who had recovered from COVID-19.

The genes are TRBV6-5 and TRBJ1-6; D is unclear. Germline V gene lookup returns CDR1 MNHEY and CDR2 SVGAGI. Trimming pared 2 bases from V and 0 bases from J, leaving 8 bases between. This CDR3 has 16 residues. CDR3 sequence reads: CASSYDGSSYNSPLHF. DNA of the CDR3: TGTGCCAGCAGTTACGACGGGAGCTCCTATAATTCACCCCTCCACTTT.

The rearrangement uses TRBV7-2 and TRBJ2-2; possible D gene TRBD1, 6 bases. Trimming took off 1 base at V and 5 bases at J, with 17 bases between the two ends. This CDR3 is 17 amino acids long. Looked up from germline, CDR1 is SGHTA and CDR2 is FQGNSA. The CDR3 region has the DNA TGTGCCAGCAGCTTAGTTGATCTAGGACAGCCTACCGGGGAGCTGTTTTTT. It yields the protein CASSLVDLGQPTGELFF. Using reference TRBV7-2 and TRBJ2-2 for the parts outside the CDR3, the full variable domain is GAGVSQSPSNKVTEKGKDVELRCDPISGHTALYWYRQSLGQGLEFLIYFQGNSAPDKSGLPSDRFSAERTGGSVSTLTIQRTQQEDSAVYLCASSLVDLGQPTGELFFGEGSRLTVL.

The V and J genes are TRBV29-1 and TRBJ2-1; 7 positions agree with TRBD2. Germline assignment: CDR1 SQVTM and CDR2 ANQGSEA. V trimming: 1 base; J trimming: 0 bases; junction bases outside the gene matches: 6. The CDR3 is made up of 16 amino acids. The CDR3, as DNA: TGCAGCGTTGAAGGAGTAGAGCGGGACTCCTACAATGAGCAGTTCTTC. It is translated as CSVEGVERDSYNEQFF.

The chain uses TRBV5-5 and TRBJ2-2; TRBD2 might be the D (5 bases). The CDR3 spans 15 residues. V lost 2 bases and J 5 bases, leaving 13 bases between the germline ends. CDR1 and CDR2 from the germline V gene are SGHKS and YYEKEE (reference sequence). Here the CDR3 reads CASSFRPSGTGELFF. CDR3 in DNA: TGTGCCAGCAGCTTCAGGCCGTCGGGGACCGGGGAGCTGTTTTTT.

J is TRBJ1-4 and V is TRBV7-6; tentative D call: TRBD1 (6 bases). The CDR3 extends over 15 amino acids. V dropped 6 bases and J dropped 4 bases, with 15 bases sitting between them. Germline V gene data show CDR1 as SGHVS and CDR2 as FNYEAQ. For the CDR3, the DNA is TGTGCCAGCAGTCAAGGACAGCGAAATAATGAAAAACTGTTTTTT. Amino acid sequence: CASSQGQRNNEKLFF.

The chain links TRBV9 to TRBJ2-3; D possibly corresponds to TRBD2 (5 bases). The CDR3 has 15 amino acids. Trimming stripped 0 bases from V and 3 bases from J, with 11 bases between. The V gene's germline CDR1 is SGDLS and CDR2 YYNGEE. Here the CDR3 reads CASSVAPRATDTQYF. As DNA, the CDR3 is TGTGCCAGCAGCGTAGCTCCGAGGGCTACAGATACGCAGTATTTT.

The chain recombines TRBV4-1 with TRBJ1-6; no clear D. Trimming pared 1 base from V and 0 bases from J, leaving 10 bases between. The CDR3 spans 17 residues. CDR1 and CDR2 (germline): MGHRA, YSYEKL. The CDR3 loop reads CASSQGQAFSYNSPLHF. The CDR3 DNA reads TGCGCCAGCAGCCAAGGACAAGCATTCTCCTATAATTCACCCCTCCACTTT.

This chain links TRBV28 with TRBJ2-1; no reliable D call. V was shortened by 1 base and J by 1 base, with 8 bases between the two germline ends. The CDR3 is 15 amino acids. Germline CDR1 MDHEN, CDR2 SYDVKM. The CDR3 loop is CASSLFSRSYNEQFF. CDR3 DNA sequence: TGTGCCAGCAGTTTATTTTCCCGGTCCTACAATGAGCAGTTCTTC.

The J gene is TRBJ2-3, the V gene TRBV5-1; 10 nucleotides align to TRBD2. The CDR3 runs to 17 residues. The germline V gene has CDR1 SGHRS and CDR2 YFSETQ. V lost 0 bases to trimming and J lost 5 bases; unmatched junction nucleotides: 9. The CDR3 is CASSLAAGGFGEDTQYF. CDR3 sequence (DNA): TGCGCCAGCAGCTTGGCAGCGGGAGGGTTCGGGGAAGATACGCAGTATTTT.